The following is a T cell receptor (beta chain) sequence with its context. The sample is drawn from a study of brain metastases from non-small cell lung cancer. V shed 1 base, J shed 4 bases, and the junction held 0 bases outside the gene matches. This CDR3 contains 13 residues. Germline V lookup: CDR1 MNHEY, CDR2 SMNVEV (reference sequence). TCRdb's table, derived via immunoSEQ multiplex PCR, lists solely in-frame clones and lacks some. The sample shows 1,200 to 1,500 clones, nearly 85% of them seen only once. This clonotype was sampled from a donor aged 40 or over with non-small cell lung cancer. Sequencing was done on a sample of tumor-adjacent normal tissue. The chain joins TRBV27 to TRBJ2-5, with 7 bases fitting TRBD2. CDR3 coding DNA: TGTGCCAGCAGTTTATGGGGGGGAGAGACCCAGTACTTC. This translates into CASSLWGGETQYF.